This T cell receptor (beta chain) emerged from a study of cytomegalovirus exposure and HLA in healthy donors (dated by TCRdb to 2015 to 2018). About the study as a whole: An earlier analysis of about 530 of the donors reported around 280 Gb of sequence data and around 100 million unique TCR beta sequences obtained from about 170 million T cells. An early release that covered roughly 600 HLA-typed donors contained approximately 300 gigabases of sequencing data and 85 million to 100 million unique TCR sequences. Of the 300 to 500 genotyped donors, roughly 76% were placed in the genetic ancestry cluster associated with self-reported Caucasian donors. The study aimed to test whether signatures of past pathogen exposure could be identified by cataloging public T cell receptors. The study profiled the T cell repertoires of under 700 subjects by immunosequencing and related them to cytomegalovirus serostatus. Along with the approximately 700-subject first cohort, a separate validation cohort of over a hundred different subjects was used. The study combined high-throughput TCR immunosequencing, statistical association of individual TCRs with disease status, and machine learning to predict cytomegalovirus infection status. To study patterns of TCR occurrence, a later analysis re-analyzed previously published TCR beta repertoires from under 750 donors and added high-resolution HLA genotyping. Rather than drawing on any new phenotypic data, the later analysis identified candidate immune exposures from TCR beta sequences and the way those sequences occurred across donors. An earlier analysis of about 620 of the donors applied high-throughput TCR beta sequencing to assess whether each TCR beta V gene segment acted as functional or pseudogenic. Donor age, sex, ethnicity and CMV serostatus were collected together with the repertoire data. In a later genetic analysis, genome-wide SNP genotypes for about 55% of the roughly 700 donors were used, and that subset was treated as a discovery cohort. All discovery cohort repertoires had been generated using a single sequencing platform. HLA typing included class I and class II loci at four-digit resolution. Typing coverage differed by locus: A, B, C, DRB1 and DQB1 were typed in roughly 629-640 donors, DQA1 in about 500, DPA1 in approximately 600, and DPB1 in 472. A few DR-DQ haplotypes were treated as single units for association and clustering because of strong linkage in the cohort. On average, 235,054 unique TCR beta nucleotide sequences were sequenced per donor among 300 to 500 genotyped donors of the cohort, with about 19% of those sequences being non-productive.

Library preparation was by the immunoSEQ multiplex PCR assay. For the multiplex PCR, a mixture combining 60 forward primers for TCR Vbeta segments and 13 reverse primers for TCR Jbeta segments was used. The CDR3 region of rearranged TCR beta genes was amplified from genomic DNA with a multiplex PCR assay. On the Illumina HiSeq System, the amplified TCR beta libraries were sequenced as 87-base-pair reads. Per the original workflow: In a later analysis, around 80 million unique TCR beta chains were counted across the approximately 640 repertoires, and about 10 million of these chains were shared by at least two donors. A nearest-neighbor algorithm error-corrected the raw reads and collapsed the reads into unique sequences, merging closely related sequences to remove PCR and sequencing errors. Alignment of CDR3 sequences to IMGT reference sequences was used to assign V, D and J gene segments. For a sequence to be retained, a match of at least six nucleotides to both a V gene segment and a J gene segment was required. A rearrangement was called productive if the CDR3 had no stop codons and remained in frame with V and J, and every other rearrangement was called non-productive. Following IMGT convention, CDR3 was defined as the stretch from the second conserved V-encoded cysteine to the conserved J-encoded phenylalanine. In an earlier analysis of around 640 of the donors, sequences lacking an unambiguous match to a single V gene segment were excluded. An earlier analysis of 587 of the donors called V segments functional above 56.7% productive rearrangements and segregating when the between-donor standard deviation exceeded 5%. A statistical classification framework was built to diagnose cytomegalovirus status from the catalog of TCR beta chain sequences. In a later analysis, TCR nucleotide sequences were compared against IMGT/GENE-DB human TR gene sequences so that V and J genes could be assigned. The TCRdist pipeline was used in a later analysis to assign CDR3 sequences and most-parsimonious VDJ recombination scenarios. In a later analysis, every TCR beta chain was defined by the combination of its CDR3 amino acid sequence and its V-gene family, and reads without a unique V-gene family were dropped. To address suspected cross-contamination and a sequencing artifact, a later analysis removed approximately 600 highly shared, low-generation-probability nucleotide sequences. For each public chain, a later analysis derived a clonal expansion index from normalized ranks of inferred template counts within each repertoire. A later analysis computed generation probabilities with a VDJ recombination model fitted to out-of-frame rearrangements, and checked the results against IGoR. In a later analysis, TCR-TCR, TCR-HLA and TCR-CMV co-occurrence was scored with hypergeometric tests, and a repertoire-size bias correction was applied to TCR pairs. False discovery rates were estimated in a later analysis by permuting HLA or CMV assignments 20 times. In a later analysis, co-occurring TCRs were grouped using DBSCAN, and TCRdist sequence similarity was added for clustering within HLA-allele-positive subsets. For co-occurrence clustering, repertoires with fewer than 30,000 or more than 120,000 public chains were excluded, along with roughly 5 repertoires with anomalous nucleotide sharing. The clones in this table, taken by TCRdb from immuneACCESS, are in-frame only. Not every clone is retained; where verified, under half of the shortfall comes from an unresolved V gene, and the cause of the rest is unknown. The V and J calls and clone size were taken over from that table, and D and trimming were inferred from the DNA. In this sample the table shows some 120,000 clones, approximately 8.8% of which occur a single time. Approximately 5% of the sample lies in the top ten.

The cohort was made up of 650 to 700 healthy bone marrow donors. All cohort members were sampled while nominally healthy, although unrecorded immune exposures were likely present. The donor was CMV seronegative and belonged to the group of 350 or so seronegative cohort members. A peripheral blood sample was provided by each donor, and peripheral blood mononuclear cells were used for TCR beta sequencing. Genomic DNA extraction from the blood cell samples was performed with the Qiagen DNeasy Blood Extraction Kit. General findings and caveats noted by the study authors: Because counts were too low, 15 to 20 rarely observed V segments, including chromosome 9 orphons, were excluded from the earlier analysis of around 640 of the donors. In a later analysis, TCR association rates were found to vary across HLA loci, with the most associated TCRs seen for DRB1 alleles and the fewest for HLA-C alleles. HLA typing was unavailable for some donors at each locus, so association tests used only the typed subset. According to the authors, the approach could potentially be generalized to other disease states and immunological phenotypes. A later analysis found that most CMV-associated TCR beta chains appeared HLA-restricted, with HLA associations seemingly driven largely by CMV exposure. Presence/absence analyses assumed roughly uniform sequencing depth across donors, an assumption that may not hold. In a later genetic analysis, fewer N-insertions in productive TCRs were reported among donors in an Asian-associated ancestry cluster than the approximately 670-donor mean. In vitro tests confirmed that a few of the cytomegalovirus-associated TCR beta chains recognize cytomegalovirus antigens. This cohort had only TCR beta chains sequenced, and the lack of alpha or paired-chain data limited which features could be detected. Some IMGT-functional V segments, including TRBV6-2 and TRBV6-3, could not be distinguished by the 87-base-pair reads and were therefore excluded. Cytomegalovirus status was reported to be diagnosed by the classifier with high specificity and sensitivity in both the original and validation cohorts. Most TCR sequences were seen in very few donors, while some public TCRs were found in many individuals. Broadly in line with IMGT annotations, most TCR beta V segments showed up in productive rearrangements about 87% or about 30% of the time in an earlier analysis of roughly 590 of the donors. An association between a missense DCLRE1C variant and V-gene and J-gene trimming of TCR beta chains was found in a later genetic analysis and replicated in an independent cohort. In a later analysis, over 15,000 TCR beta sequences were associated with specific HLA alleles at a false discovery rate of 0.05. Compared with equally common non-associated chains, HLA-associated TCR beta chains in a later analysis were more clonally expanded and had lower generation probabilities. A further reported finding was that TCR beta sequences accurately predicted the HLA-A and HLA-B alleles for most subjects in the first cohort. When HLA alleles, especially DR and DQ, strongly co-occurred, TCR associations were difficult to assign to individual alleles. Linkage disequilibrium might explain the correlated functional status among segregating V segments, but an unknown experimental factor could not be ruled out. A group of highly shared sequence variants was considered likely to be a technical artifact of the sequencing pipeline. The study gave a list of about 160 TCR beta chains associated with cytomegalovirus. The only immune exposure information available for the cohort was CMV serostatus. Several of the top co-occurrence clusters appeared to be linked to parvovirus B19, influenza, CMV and Epstein-Barr virus, according to a later analysis.

This clone has just a few counts. Its antigen has not been determined. There are no base qualities to consult, and no much larger clone falls within one base. V loses 1 base, J loses 4 bases, and the germline ends lie 12 bases apart. The CDR3 runs 15 amino acids, cysteine and phenylalanine included. Left in the record is the CDR3 DNA by itself, 45 bases read in frame from the first base. Based on the germline V gene, the CDR1 and CDR2 sequences are LGHNA and YSLEER. The source of this sequence is a man between 40 and 49 years old in good health and CMV-seronegative. Rearrangement joined TRBV4-3 to TRBJ2-3; a weak D assignment points to TRBD2 (5 bases agree). Material for sequencing was PBMCs. Read as DNA, the sequence is TGCGCCAGCAGCCAAGGGACGGCGGGCGCAGATACGCAGTATTTT. This translates into CASSQGTAGADTQYF.